The next 28 T cell receptor beta chains were all read from a single sample in a study of T-cell memory formation after mild COVID-19. TCRdb analysed the 5' RACE reads with MiXCR anew, one entry per CDR3 protein. The sample has approximately 54,000 distinct CDR3 sequences, around 12% seen once. Sequencing input: PBMCs or a T cell subset sorted from them (not recorded which). These receptors came from a man between 18 and 35 years old who had mild COVID-19 (a few samples of this study predate the infection). Cell type and time point are not known.

The rearrangement links TRBV15 to TRBJ1-5; D not resolved. The germline V gene encodes CDR1 LNHNV and CDR2 YYDKDF (reference sequence). The CDR3 is 14 amino acids. V lost 4 bases, J lost 0 bases, and 7 bases lay in between. The CDR3 coding sequence is TGTGCCACCAGCACTGACGGTAGCAATCAGCCCCAGCATTTT. This gives the protein CATSTDGSNQPQHF.

The chain recombines TRBV14 with TRBJ2-6; 7 bases fit TRBD1. The CDR3 is made up of 17 amino acids. V lost 4 bases and J lost 2; bases outside the gene matches: 8. Germline V gene lookup returns CDR1 SGHDN and CDR2 FVKESK. This CDR3 reads CASSRDSLFAGANVLTF. CDR3 nucleotides: TGTGCCAGCAGCCGGGACAGCCTTTTTGCTGGGGCCAACGTCCTGACTTTC.

There are many counts of this clonotype. The chain couples TRBV27 to TRBJ2-1; 8 bases are a match to TRBD1. CDR3 length equals 15 residues. With 3 bases clipped from V and 3 bases from J, the junction kept 4 bases outside the gene matches. Germline CDR1 reads MNHEY; CDR2 reads SMNVEV (reference sequence). The DNA of the CDR3 is TGTGCCAGCAGTTTTGGGACAGGCCACTACAATGAGCAGTTCTTC. The encoded protein is CASSFGTGHYNEQFF.

Only a few counts were recorded for this clonotype. The chain links TRBV7-2 to TRBJ2-1; D is unclear. Germline assignment: CDR1 SGHTA and CDR2 FQGNSA. V was cut by 5 bases and J by 4 bases, with 6 bases left in between. This CDR3 is 12 amino acids long. For the CDR3, the DNA is TGTGCCAGCAGCGGACGTTACAATGAGCAGTTCTTC. This gives the protein CASSGRYNEQFF.

The V gene is TRBV20-1, the J gene TRBJ2-2; D remains ambiguous. CDR3 length: 15 amino acids. Looked up from germline, CDR1 is DFQATT and CDR2 is SNEGSKA (reference sequence). The V gene lost 0 bases and the J gene lost 4 bases, with 12 bases spanning the gap. The CDR3 DNA reads as TGCAGTGCTAGAGATCAAGGTGCAGGCACCGGGGAGCTGTTTTTT. It is translated as CSARDQGAGTGELFF.

This clonotype was seen repeatedly, ten times or more. V and J are TRBV11-2 and TRBJ2-1; TRBD2 matches at 8 bases. J gave up 1 base and V 6 bases, and 11 bases lay outside the gene matches. Germline loops: CDR1 SGHAT, CDR2 FQNNGV. This CDR3 is built from 17 residues. CDR3 loop: CASRPGRGGPSYNEQFF. Here the CDR3 DNA reads TGTGCCAGCAGACCCGGACGGGGGGGCCCTTCCTACAATGAGCAGTTCTTC.

V gene TRBV24-1 combines with J gene TRBJ2-5, with D possibly TRBD2 on 5 matching bases. The ends were cut back, 9 bases at V and 5 bases at J, with 15 bases in the middle. CDR1 and CDR2 (germline): KGHDR, SFDVKD. The CDR3 runs 13 residues. CDR3 nucleotides: TGTGCCACCTCACGGGGTCTGGGGGAGACCCAGTACTTC. Its translation is CATSRGLGETQYF.

The CDR3 sequence is CASSLSGGQEETQYF. As DNA, the CDR3 is TGCGCCAGCAGCTTAAGCGGGGGACAAGAAGAGACCCAGTACTTC. The rearrangement links TRBV5-1 to TRBJ2-5; 8 nucleotides agree with TRBD2. The CDR3 totals 15 residues. The germline CDR1 and CDR2 sequences are SGHRS and YFSETQ. J was trimmed by 3 bases and V by 2 bases; bases with no gene match: 6.

The chain employs TRBV7-9 and TRBJ2-3; no definite D call. Trimming left V 0 bases short and J 1 base short, with 5 bases between. The CDR3 contains 14 residues. Germline CDR1 reads SEHNR; CDR2 reads FQNEAQ (reference sequence). The CDR3 sequence is CASSLAWGTDTQYF. CDR3 DNA: TGTGCCAGCAGCTTAGCGTGGGGCACAGATACGCAGTATTTT.

This clonotype was seen a handful of times. The CDR3 DNA is TGTGCCAGCAGCCCCCCAGCGGGGGGGCCCCCAGATACGCAGTATTTT. This gives the protein CASSPPAGGPPDTQYF. The chain links TRBV11-2 to TRBJ2-3, with 10 bases lining up with TRBD2. After removal of 5 bases from V and 4 bases from J, the junction contained 9 bases not matched to a gene. The CDR3 sequence is 16 residues long. The germline V gene has CDR1 SGHAT and CDR2 FQNNGV.

This clonotype was found once. The V and J genes are TRBV7-2 and TRBJ2-5; TRBD2 aligns across 12 bases. CDR1 is SGHTA and CDR2 is FQGNSA in the germline V gene. With 2 bases clipped from V and 4 bases from J, the junction kept 2 bases outside the gene matches. There are 15 residues in the CDR3. The CDR3 region is CASSLLAGGPETQYF. CDR3 DNA sequence: TGTGCCAGCAGCTTACTAGCGGGGGGGCCAGAGACCCAGTACTTC. The variable domain in full, completed from reference TRBV7-2 and TRBJ2-5, reads GAGVSQSPSNKVTEKGKDVELRCDPISGHTALYWYRQSLGQGLEFLIYFQGNSAPDKSGLPSDRFSAERTGGSVSTLTIQRTQQEDSAVYLCASSLLAGGPETQYFGPGTRLLVL.

This clonotype was detected a few times. The V call is TRBV7-2, the J call TRBJ2-7; possibly TRBD2 for D (6 bases). The germline CDR1 and CDR2 sequences are SGHTA and FQGNSA. The ends were cut back, 5 bases at V and 0 bases at J, with 14 bases in the middle. The CDR3 spans 15 residues. CDR3 in amino acids: CASSAGLLSSYEQYF. DNA for the CDR3: TGTGCCAGCAGCGCGGGACTCCTGAGCTCCTACGAGCAGTACTTC.

On this clonotype: Germline and junction disagree at one end, which may indicate a read error. V and J are TRBV10-3 and TRBJ2-5; perhaps D is TRBD1 or TRBD2 (6 bases each). CDR1 ENHRY and CDR2 SYGVKD come from the germline V gene. The CDR3 consists of 14 residues. The CDR3 coding sequence is TGTGCCCTCAGTGCACCCGGGGGCCCGGAGACCCAGTACTTC. Translating it yields CALSAPGGPETQYF.

This clonotype was counted only a few times. The V call is TRBV6-5, the J call TRBJ2-3; possible D gene TRBD2, 5 bases. CDR1 and CDR2 from the germline V gene are MNHEY and SVGAGI. The germline V and J ends were trimmed by 2 bases and 4 bases, with 10 bases remaining between them. This CDR3 region has 14 residues. The CDR3 region has the DNA TGTGCCAGCAGTTACAGGGAGATGGCAGATACGCAGTATTTT. Amino acids: CASSYREMADTQYF.

V gene TRBV7-2 combines with J gene TRBJ1-6; 8 bases are a match to TRBD1. V trimming: 7 bases; J trimming: 7 bases; junction bases outside the gene matches: 6. CDR1 is SGHTA and CDR2 is FQGNSA in the germline V gene. The CDR3 length is 14 residues. The CDR3 DNA reads as TGTGCCAGCACCTGGACAGGGCGGAATTCACCCCTCCACTTT. Its protein product is CASTWTGRNSPLHF. Full variable domain (remainder filled in from reference TRBV7-2 and TRBJ1-6): GAGVSQSPSNKVTEKGKDVELRCDPISGHTALYWYRQSLGQGLEFLIYFQGNSAPDKSGLPSDRFSAERTGGSVSTLTIQRTQQEDSAVYLCASTWTGRNSPLHFGNGTRLTVT.

The chain recombines TRBV6-5 with TRBJ1-2, with 8 bases identical to TRBD1. This CDR3 spans 15 amino acids. The ends lost 3 bases at V and 4 bases at J; junction bases unmatched: 7. Germline loops: CDR1 MNHEY, CDR2 SVGAGI. The CDR3 region is CASSYGTGNSYGYTF. CDR3 sequence (DNA): TGTGCCAGCAGTTATGGGACAGGCAACTCCTATGGCTACACCTTC.

The V and J genes are TRBV20-1 and TRBJ1-1; D is perhaps TRBD1 (5 bases). V lost 2 bases and J lost 6, with 16 bases in between. The CDR3 extends over 14 amino acids. The germline CDR1 and CDR2 sequences are DFQATT and SNEGSKA (reference sequence). The CDR3 region is CSARTTEPGPEAFF. In DNA, the CDR3 is TGCAGTGCTAGAACGACAGAACCAGGCCCTGAAGCTTTCTTT.

In its sample, this clonotype was seen many times. The chain uses TRBV10-3 and TRBJ2-5; tentative D call: TRBD1 (6 bases). V lost 4 bases and J lost 3, with 12 bases in between. The CDR3 length is 14 residues. CDR1 is ENHRY and CDR2 is SYGVKD in the germline V gene. The CDR3 spells CAISGSGVEETQYF. The CDR3 nucleotides are TGTGCCATCAGTGGCTCAGGGGTTGAAGAGACCCAGTACTTC.

The table lists this clonotype with many counts. This chain joins TRBV5-1 and TRBJ2-3, with 11 bases lining up with TRBD2. The CDR3 loop spans 14 amino acids. Germline loops: CDR1 SGHRS, CDR2 YFSETQ. Trimming took 0 bases from V and 11 from J; bases not matched to a gene: 5. DNA of the CDR3: TGCGCCAGCAGCTTGGTTAGCGGGGGGGCCCAGCAGTATTTT. It codes for CASSLVSGGAQQYF.

This clonotype has only a few counts. The V and J genes are TRBV7-2 and TRBJ2-1; 9 positions match TRBD2. The CDR3 loop spans 18 amino acids. The J segment lost 4 bases and the V segment lost 0 bases, leaving 10 bases of the junction unmatched. Looked up from germline, CDR1 is SGHTA and CDR2 is FQGNSA. CDR3 protein: CASSLAFAGGDLYNEQFF. The CDR3 nucleotides are TGTGCCAGCAGCTTAGCGTTCGCGGGGGGGGATCTATACAATGAGCAGTTCTTC.

This clonotype was observed a handful of times. V is TRBV4-2 and J is TRBJ2-1, with D possibly matching TRBD1 (5 bases). Germline V CDR1 and CDR2: LGHNA, YNFKEQ. The CDR3 totals 13 residues. V was clipped by 6 bases and J by 8 bases, with 14 bases between them. CDR3 in amino acids: CASRPHRSDEQFF. The CDR3 DNA sequence: TGTGCCAGCAGACCCCACAGGTCTGATGAGCAGTTCTTC.

Many counts were recorded for this clonotype. The rearrangement joins TRBV7-2 to TRBJ2-3; 9 bases line up with TRBD2. CDR3 length: 16 residues. Germline V CDR1 and CDR2: SGHTA, FQGNSA. Trimming cost V 1 base and J 4 bases; bases outside gene matches: 6. The CDR3 here is CASSLVRGGVADTQYF. For the CDR3, the DNA is TGTGCCAGCAGCTTAGTGCGGGGGGGAGTGGCAGATACGCAGTATTTT.

Worth noting for this clonotype: A read error may be the cause here, since a much bigger clone is one base away. The gene calls are TRBV2 and TRBJ2-1; 13 nucleotides align to TRBD2. The CDR3 loop spans 15 amino acids. CDR1 and CDR2 (germline): SNHLY, FYNNEI. CDR3 amino acids: CSSNPRLAGGDEQFF. In nucleotides, the CDR3 is TGTTCCAGCAACCCACGACTAGCGGGGGGCGATGAGCAGTTCTTC. The complete variable domain, with remaining parts taken from reference TRBV2 and TRBJ2-1, reads EPEVTQTPSHQVTQMGQEVILRCVPISNHLYFYWYRQILGQKVEFLVSFYNNEISEKSEIFDDQFSVERPDGSNFTLKIRSTKLEDSAMYFCSSNPRLAGGDEQFFGPGTRLTVL.

This clonotype has just a few counts. V is TRBV2 and J is TRBJ2-5; weak D call: TRBD2 (5 bases). Trimming pared 7 bases from V and 2 bases from J, leaving 11 bases between. The germline gives CDR1 SNHLY, CDR2 FYNNEI. This CDR3 is 13 amino acids long. The CDR3 nucleotides are TGTGCCAGCAAGCGGACGGTTCAAGAGACCCAGTACTTC. Protein sequence: CASKRTVQETQYF. Full variable domain (remainder filled in from reference TRBV2 and TRBJ2-5): EPEVTQTPSHQVTQMGQEVILRCVPISNHLYFYWYRQILGQKVEFLVSFYNNEISEKSEIFDDQFSVERPDGSNFTLKIRSTKLEDSAMYFCASKRTVQETQYFGPGTRLLVL.

The chain joins TRBV7-3 to TRBJ2-3, with TRBD2 identical over 9 bases. The CDR3 spans 14 residues. The trim removed 5 bases at V and 7 bases at J, leaving 7 bases unmatched. The germline V gene encodes CDR1 SGHTA and CDR2 FQGTGA. This CDR3 is CASSPTAGGNTQYF. The CDR3 nucleotides are TGTGCCAGCAGCCCAACAGCGGGGGGAAATACGCAGTATTTT.

This clonotype was seen a handful of times. The chain is built from TRBV28 and TRBJ2-7, with D possibly being TRBD1 or TRBD2 (6 bases each). Germline assignment: CDR1 MDHEN and CDR2 SYDVKM. Trimming left V 3 bases short and J 12 bases short, with 15 bases between. CDR3 length equals 12 residues. CDR3 loop: CASSFMGGKRYV. DNA for the CDR3: TGTGCCAGCAGTTTTATGGGGGGCAAGCGGTACGTC.

V and J are TRBV6-6 and TRBJ2-2; 8 bases agree with TRBD2. CDR3 length equals 14 residues. Germline CDR1 is MNHNY and CDR2 is SVGAGI (reference sequence). V shed 6 bases and J 3 bases; nucleotides not matched to a gene: 3. The CDR3 loop reads CASRELADTGELFF. CDR3 sequence (DNA): TGTGCCAGCAGAGAACTAGCGGACACCGGGGAGCTGTTTTTT.

The V call is TRBV18, the J call TRBJ2-7; D may be TRBD1 (5 bases). Germline lookup yields CDR1 KGHSH and CDR2 LQKENI. The CDR3 is made up of 13 amino acids. V was clipped by 5 bases and J by 3 bases, with 11 bases between them. Here the CDR3 DNA reads TGTGCCAGCTCAGCAGGGTCGATCTACGAGCAGTACTTC. It yields the protein CASSAGSIYEQYF.